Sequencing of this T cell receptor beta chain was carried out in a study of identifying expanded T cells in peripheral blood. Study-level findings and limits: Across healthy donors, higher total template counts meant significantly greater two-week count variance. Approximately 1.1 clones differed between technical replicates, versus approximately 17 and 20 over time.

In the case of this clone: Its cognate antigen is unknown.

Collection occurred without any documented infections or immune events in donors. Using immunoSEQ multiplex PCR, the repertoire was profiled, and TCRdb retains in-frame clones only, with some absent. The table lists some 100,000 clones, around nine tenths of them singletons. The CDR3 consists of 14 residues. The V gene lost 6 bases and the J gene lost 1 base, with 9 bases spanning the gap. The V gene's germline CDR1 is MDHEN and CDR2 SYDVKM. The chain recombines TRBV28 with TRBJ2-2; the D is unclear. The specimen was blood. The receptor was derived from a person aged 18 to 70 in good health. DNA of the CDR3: TGTGCCAGCAGAGGTGGGCAGAACACCGGGGAGCTGTTTTTT. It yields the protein CASRGGQNTGELFF.